The clone carrying this T cell receptor beta chain was recorded once. The entry originates in a study of blood T cell repertoires in COVID-19. The assay was immunoSEQ multiplex PCR, and TCRdb's table has in-frame clones only and misses some. Altogether 180,000 or so clones are present, 65% to 90% being singletons, with the ten largest covering around 8.2%. This CDR3 contains 16 residues. The V and J ends lost 4 bases and 3 bases, in that order; junction bases with no gene match: 6. The V gene's germline CDR1 is SGDLS and CDR2 YYNGEE. The chain employs TRBV9 and TRBJ2-1; 11 bases agree with TRBD2. The source of this sequence is a man aged 55 to 70 with acute or convalescent COVID-19. Material for sequencing was peripheral blood. The CDR3 loop is CASSQRTSGYYNEQFF. In DNA, the CDR3 is TGTGCCAGCAGCCAAAGGACTAGCGGGTACTACAATGAGCAGTTCTTC.